Below are 13 T cell receptor beta chains sequenced from a single sample in a study of vaccination effects on CD4 cells after COVID-19. Having been cultured for 10 days, the cells underwent CD4+ T cell isolation. Sometime from March through December 2020, the person acquired a SARS-CoV-2 infection that PCR confirmed. Two doses of either BNT162b2 or mRNA-1273 were given to each participant. TCRdb keeps only in-frame clones here, not all; method: immunoSEQ multiplex PCR. The top ten clones hold approximately 3.8% of a sample with some 40,000 clones, just over 75% of them seen once. These TCRs are of unknown antigen specificity. The sequencing here drew on CD4+ T cells from PBMCs cultured without peptide, taken after COVID-19 vaccination. The receptor set was obtained from a human donor who had a prior SARS-CoV-2 infection.

In its sample, this clone was seen a few times. Here the CDR3 DNA reads TGCGCCAGCAGCCACCTGACGGGAGTTAAAAATGAGCAGTTCTTC. Residues: CASSHLTGVKNEQFF. J is TRBJ2-1 and V is TRBV4-1; maybe TRBD2 (6 bases). Trimming pared 3 bases from V and 7 bases from J, leaving 16 bases between. The germline V gene has CDR1 MGHRA and CDR2 YSYEKL. The CDR3 consists of 15 residues.

The chain couples TRBV7-9 to TRBJ2-5, with 9 bases aligning to TRBD2. This CDR3 has 14 residues. The V segment lost 5 bases and the J segment 5 bases; nucleotides outside the gene matches: 6. CDR1 and CDR2 (germline): SEHNR, FQNEAQ (reference sequence). The chain's CDR3 is CASSASGGIETQYF. The CDR3 DNA follows: TGTGCCAGCAGCGCGAGCGGGGGGATTGAGACCCAGTACTTC. Together with reference TRBV7-9 and TRBJ2-5, the CDR3 gives the full variable domain: DTGVSQNPRHKITKRGQNVTFRCDPISEHNRLYWYRQTLGQGPEFLTYFQNEAQLEKSRLLSDRFSAERPKGSFSTLEIQRTEQGDSAMYLCASSASGGIETQYFGPGTRLLVL.

This clone came up once. The V gene is TRBV7-8, the J gene TRBJ2-1; a weak D match, TRBD2 (5 bases). V was cut by 6 bases and J by 10 bases, with 10 bases left in between. The CDR3 has 11 residues. Germline V gene data show CDR1 as SGHVS and CDR2 as FQNEAQ. CDR3 coding DNA: TGTGCCAGCAGTTTCTCGGGAGAGCAGTTCTTC. Translated: CASSFSGEQFF.

The DNA for the CDR3 is TGTGCCAGCAGTTCCCGGGACAGAACATTCTATGGCTACACCTTC. It specifies CASSSRDRTFYGYTF. The V and J genes are TRBV6-5 and TRBJ1-2; 7 nucleotides line up with TRBD1. V shed 4 bases, J shed 4 bases, and the junction held 9 bases outside the gene matches. The V gene's germline CDR1 is MNHEY and CDR2 SVGAGI. The CDR3 sequence is 15 residues long.

The V gene is TRBV10-3, the J gene TRBJ1-2; 9 bases are shared with TRBD1. This CDR3 has 16 amino acids. After removal of 4 bases from V and 2 bases from J, the junction contained 8 bases not matched to a gene. The germline V gene encodes CDR1 ENHRY and CDR2 SYGVKD. The CDR3 region is CAISAQPTGGNYGYTF. The CDR3 region has the DNA TGTGCCATCAGTGCCCAACCGACAGGGGGGAACTATGGCTACACCTTC.

The V gene is TRBV7-9, the J gene TRBJ2-2; possibly TRBD1 for D (5 bases). Between the trimmed V and J ends, which lost 2 bases and 6 bases, there was a span of 13 bases. The CDR3 is 15 residues long. Germline CDR1 is SEHNR and CDR2 is FQNEAQ (reference sequence). The CDR3 loop reads CASSLTRASAGELFF. CDR3 DNA sequence: TGTGCCAGCAGCTTAACCAGGGCTAGTGCCGGGGAGCTGTTTTTT.

The chain is built from TRBV18 and TRBJ1-3; D is perhaps TRBD1 (6 bases). This CDR3 has 14 amino acids. V lost 6 bases and J 2 bases, leaving 11 bases between the germline ends. Germline CDR1 and CDR2: KGHSH and LQKENI. The CDR3 loop reads CASSTRGPGNTIYF. CDR3 nucleotides: TGTGCCAGCTCGACTCGGGGGCCTGGAAACACCATATATTTT.

The V call is TRBV3-1 (or the pseudogene TRBV3-2), the J call TRBJ1-2, with 10 bases fitting TRBD1. Trimming cost V 2 bases and J 7 bases; bases outside gene matches: 13. The CDR3 runs 17 residues. Germline V lookup: CDR1 LGHDT, CDR2 YNNKEL (reference sequence). This CDR3 reads CASSQLMLGQGEGGYTF. In nucleotides, the CDR3 is TGTGCCAGCAGCCAACTAATGCTTGGACAGGGGGAGGGTGGCTACACCTTC.

This sequence joins TRBV11-3 and TRBJ2-7, with 13 bases aligning to TRBD2. Germline V CDR1 and CDR2: SGHNT, YENEEA. There are 16 residues in the CDR3. V was clipped by 5 bases and J by 2 bases; unmatched bases: 6. CDR3 residues: CASSVSGTSGAYEQYF. CDR3 nucleotide sequence: TGTGCCAGCAGCGTCTCCGGGACTAGCGGGGCCTACGAGCAGTACTTC.

The V gene is TRBV10-3, the J gene TRBJ1-2; TRBD1 aligns across 10 bases. Germline V gives CDR1 ENHRY, CDR2 SYGVKD. The CDR3 has 12 amino acids. J lost 7 bases, V lost 6 bases, and 2 bases had no gene match. For the CDR3, the DNA is TGTGCCATCAGCTGGACAGGGGGTGGCTACACCTTC. Residues: CAISWTGGGYTF.

The chain recombines TRBV28 with TRBJ2-5; 8 nucleotides agree with TRBD2. The CDR3 runs to 15 residues. The junction had 8 bases not matched to a gene; V was cut back by 4 bases and J by 4 bases. The germline gives CDR1 MDHEN, CDR2 SYDVKM. The CDR3 bases are TGTGCCAGCAGTTCCCTCGGGGGGGGAAGAGAGACCCAGTACTTC. Encoded protein: CASSSLGGGRETQYF. Looking up the rest from reference TRBV28 and TRBJ2-5 gives the full variable domain: DVKVTQSSRYLVKRTGEKVFLECVQDMDHENMFWYRQDPGLGLRLIYFSYDVKMKEKGDIPEGYSVSREKKERFSLILESASTNQTSMYLCASSSLGGGRETQYFGPGTRLLVL.

Only one count was recorded for this clone. The chain employs TRBV5-6 and TRBJ2-4; D is unclear. The germline V gene has CDR1 SGHDT and CDR2 YYEEEE. V dropped 0 bases and J dropped 4 bases, with 11 bases sitting between them. The CDR3 covers 15 residues. The CDR3 nucleotides read TGTGCCAGCAGCTTGGGAGCAGGAAGGAAAAACATTCAGTACTTC. Translating it yields CASSLGAGRKNIQYF.

This chain uses TRBV5-4 with TRBJ2-7, with TRBD2 matching 12 bases. Germline V CDR1 and CDR2: SGHNT, YYREEE (reference sequence). Unmatched junction bases numbered 3, after V lost 4 bases and J lost 4 bases. This CDR3 region has 14 residues. This CDR3 reads CASSVTSGRYEQYF. The CDR3 DNA is TGTGCCAGCAGCGTAACTAGCGGGAGGTACGAGCAGTACTTC.